This T cell receptor beta chain was obtained from a study of cytomegalovirus exposure and HLA in healthy donors. Study results and limitations: The study reported that TCR beta sequences accurately predicted HLA-A and HLA-B alleles in most subjects. Specific recognition of CMV antigens was confirmed in vitro for a few chains (all CMV-associated).

This CDR3 contains 16 residues. CDR1 is SEHNR and CDR2 is FQNEAQ in the germline V gene (reference sequence). Trimming shortened V by 2 bases and J by 3 bases, and 17 bases separated the two germline ends. The PCR employed 60 Vbeta primers together with 13 Jbeta primers. Generated by immunoSEQ multiplex PCR, the TCRdb table keeps only in-frame clones and is missing some. Altogether about 130,000 clones are present, approximately 79% being singletons, with the ten largest covering about 6.8%. As for this clone: Antigen unknown.

The V gene is TRBV7-9, the J gene TRBJ2-7; D is perhaps TRBD2 (6 bases). The sequence was obtained from a man aged 35 to 55 in good health and CMV-seropositive. The sequenced sample was PBMCs. This CDR3 reads CASSLYGLEGRYEQYF. The CDR3 DNA is TGTGCCAGCAGCTTATACGGGCTGGAGGGCCGCTACGAGCAGTACTTC.